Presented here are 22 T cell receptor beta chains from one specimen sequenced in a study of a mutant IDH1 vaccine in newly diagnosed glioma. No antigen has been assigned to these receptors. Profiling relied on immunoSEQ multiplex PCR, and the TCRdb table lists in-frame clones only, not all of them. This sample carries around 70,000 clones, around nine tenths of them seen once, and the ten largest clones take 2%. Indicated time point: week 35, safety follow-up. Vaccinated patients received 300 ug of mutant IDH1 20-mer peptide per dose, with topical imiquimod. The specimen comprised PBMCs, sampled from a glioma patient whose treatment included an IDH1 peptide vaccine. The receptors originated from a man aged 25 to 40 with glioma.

The CDR3 sequence is CASSSFEGGLEGDTQYF. The CDR3 nucleotides are TGTGCCAGCAGCTCCTTTGAGGGGGGATTGGAGGGAGATACGCAGTATTTT. The chain uses TRBV5-5 and TRBJ2-3; D assignment may be TRBD1 or TRBD2 (6 bases each). The CDR3 contains 17 residues. Trimming removed 3 bases at V and 5 bases at J, with 22 bases between. CDR1 and CDR2 from the germline V gene are SGHKS and YYEKEE (reference sequence).

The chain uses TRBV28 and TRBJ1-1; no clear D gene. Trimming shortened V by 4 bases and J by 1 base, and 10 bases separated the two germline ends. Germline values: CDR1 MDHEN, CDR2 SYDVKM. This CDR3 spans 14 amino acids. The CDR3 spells CASSSSTGNTEAFF. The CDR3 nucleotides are TGTGCCAGCAGTTCCTCGACTGGGAACACTGAAGCTTTCTTT.

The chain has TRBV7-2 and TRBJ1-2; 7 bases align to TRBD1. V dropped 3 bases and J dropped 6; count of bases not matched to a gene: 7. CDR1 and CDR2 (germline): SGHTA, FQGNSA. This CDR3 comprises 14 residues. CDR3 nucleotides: TGTGCCAGCAGCTTTGGCAGGGGGTCGAATGGCTACACCTTC. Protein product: CASSFGRGSNGYTF.

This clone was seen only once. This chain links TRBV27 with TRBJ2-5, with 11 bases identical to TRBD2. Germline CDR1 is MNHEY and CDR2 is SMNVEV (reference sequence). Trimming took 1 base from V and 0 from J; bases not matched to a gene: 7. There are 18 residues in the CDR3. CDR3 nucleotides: TGTGCCAGCAGTTTATGGGCTAGCGGGGGGACGCACCAAGAGACCCAGTACTTC. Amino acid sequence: CASSLWASGGTHQETQYF.

DNA of the CDR3: TGTGCCACCAGCAGAGACCCGGGACCTAATGAAAAACTGTTTTTT. It is translated as CATSRDPGPNEKLFF. This chain connects TRBV15 to TRBJ1-4; TRBD1 might be the D (5 bases). CDR3 length equals 15 residues. The V gene lost 0 bases and the J gene lost 3 bases, with 8 bases spanning the gap. Germline V gene sequence: CDR1 LNHNV, CDR2 YYDKDF (reference sequence).

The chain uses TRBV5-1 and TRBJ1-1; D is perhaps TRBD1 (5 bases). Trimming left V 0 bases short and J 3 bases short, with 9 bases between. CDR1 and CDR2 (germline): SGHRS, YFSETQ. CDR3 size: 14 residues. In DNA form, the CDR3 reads TGCGCCAGCAGCTTGGAGGGGATATACACTGAAGCTTTCTTT. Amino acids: CASSLEGIYTEAFF.

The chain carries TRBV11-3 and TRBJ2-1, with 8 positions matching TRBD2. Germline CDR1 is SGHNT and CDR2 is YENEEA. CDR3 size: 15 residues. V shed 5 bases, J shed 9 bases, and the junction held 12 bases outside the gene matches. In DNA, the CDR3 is TGTGCCAGCAGCCCTGGGACTAGTGAGTTCGGTGAGCAGTTCTTC. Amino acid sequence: CASSPGTSEFGEQFF.

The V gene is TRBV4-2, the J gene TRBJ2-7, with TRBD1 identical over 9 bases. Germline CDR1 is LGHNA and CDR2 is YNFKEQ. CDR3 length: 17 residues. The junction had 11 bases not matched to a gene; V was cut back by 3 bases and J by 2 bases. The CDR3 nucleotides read TGTGCCAGCAGCCATCGGGACGCGGGACAGGGAACCTACGAGCAGTACTTC. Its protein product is CASSHRDAGQGTYEQYF.

This chain's CDR3 is CASSLGPENYGYTF. In nucleotides, the CDR3 is TGTGCCAGCAGCTTAGGGCCGGAAAACTATGGCTACACCTTC. The chain combines TRBV7-9 with TRBJ1-2, with D unclear. This CDR3 region has 14 residues. Per the germline V gene, CDR1 is SEHNR and CDR2 is FQNEAQ (reference sequence). With 1 base removed from V and 2 bases from J, the gap between germline ends came to 8 bases.

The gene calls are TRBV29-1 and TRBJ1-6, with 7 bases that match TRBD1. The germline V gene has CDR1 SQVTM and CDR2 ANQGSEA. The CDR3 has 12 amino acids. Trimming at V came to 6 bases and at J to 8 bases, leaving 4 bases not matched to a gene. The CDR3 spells CSVGTGDSPLHF. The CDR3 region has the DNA TGCAGCGTCGGTACAGGGGATTCACCCCTCCACTTT.

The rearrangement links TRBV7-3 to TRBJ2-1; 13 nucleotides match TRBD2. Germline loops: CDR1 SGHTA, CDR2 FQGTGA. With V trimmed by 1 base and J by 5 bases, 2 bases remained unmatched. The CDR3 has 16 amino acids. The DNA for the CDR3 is TGTGCCAGCAGCTTAAAGGGACTAGCGGGACACAATGAGCAGTTCTTC. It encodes CASSLKGLAGHNEQFF. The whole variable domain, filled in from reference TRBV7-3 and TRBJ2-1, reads GAGVSQTPSNKVTEKGKYVELRCDPISGHTALYWYRQSLGQGPEFLIYFQGTGAADDSGLPNDRFFAVRPEGSVSTLKIQRTERGDSAVYLCASSLKGLAGHNEQFFGPGTRLTVL.

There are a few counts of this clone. This CDR3 reads CASSELAGEINEQFF. The CDR3 bases are TGTGCCAGCTCAGAACTAGCGGGAGAGATCAATGAGCAGTTCTTC. The gene calls are TRBV18 and TRBJ2-1; 11 positions agree with TRBD2. The CDR3 runs 15 residues. Germline V gene lookup returns CDR1 KGHSH and CDR2 LQKENI. V was clipped by 5 bases and J by 6 bases; unmatched bases: 6.

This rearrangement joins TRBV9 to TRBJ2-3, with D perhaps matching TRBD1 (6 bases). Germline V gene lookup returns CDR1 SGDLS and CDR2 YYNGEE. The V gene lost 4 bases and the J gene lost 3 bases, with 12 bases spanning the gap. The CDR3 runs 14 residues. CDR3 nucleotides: TGTGCCAGCAGCCCCGGGACAAGTACAGATACGCAGTATTTT. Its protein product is CASSPGTSTDTQYF.

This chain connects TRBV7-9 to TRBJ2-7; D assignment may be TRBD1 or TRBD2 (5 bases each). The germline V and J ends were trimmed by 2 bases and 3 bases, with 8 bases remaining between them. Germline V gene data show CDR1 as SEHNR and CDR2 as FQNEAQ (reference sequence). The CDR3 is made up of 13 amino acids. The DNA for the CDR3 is TGTGCCAGCAGCTTATTTGGGGGCTACGAGCAGTACTTC. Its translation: CASSLFGGYEQYF.

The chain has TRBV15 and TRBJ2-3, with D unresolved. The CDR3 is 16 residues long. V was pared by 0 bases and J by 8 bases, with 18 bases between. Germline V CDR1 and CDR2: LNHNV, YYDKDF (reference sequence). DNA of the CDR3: TGTGCCACCAGCAGAGATCTGCGGACGCACCCAGGTACGCAGTATTTT. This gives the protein CATSRDLRTHPGTQYF.

For the CDR3, the DNA is TGTGCCAGCAGTCAACCCTCCGGGACTAGTCCCTTCTCCTACAATGAGCAGTTCTTC. Its translation is CASSQPSGTSPFSYNEQFF. The rearrangement joins TRBV27 to TRBJ2-1; 8 bases align to TRBD2. CDR1 MNHEY and CDR2 SMNVEV come from the germline V gene (reference sequence). V lost 5 bases to trimming and J lost 0 bases; unmatched junction nucleotides: 15. The CDR3 totals 19 residues.

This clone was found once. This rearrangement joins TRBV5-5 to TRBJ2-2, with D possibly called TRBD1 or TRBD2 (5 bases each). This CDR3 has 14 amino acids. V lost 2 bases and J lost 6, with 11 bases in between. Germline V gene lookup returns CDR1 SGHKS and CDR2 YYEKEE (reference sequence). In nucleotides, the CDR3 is TGTGCCAGCAGCTTTCTGGGGGAAGCCGGGGAGCTGTTTTTT. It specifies CASSFLGEAGELFF.

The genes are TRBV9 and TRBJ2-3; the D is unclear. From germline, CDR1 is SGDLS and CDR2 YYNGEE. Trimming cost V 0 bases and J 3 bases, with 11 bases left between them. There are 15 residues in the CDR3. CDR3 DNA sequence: TGTGCCAGCAGCGTAGGCGATAGTTCTACAGATACGCAGTATTTT. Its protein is CASSVGDSSTDTQYF.

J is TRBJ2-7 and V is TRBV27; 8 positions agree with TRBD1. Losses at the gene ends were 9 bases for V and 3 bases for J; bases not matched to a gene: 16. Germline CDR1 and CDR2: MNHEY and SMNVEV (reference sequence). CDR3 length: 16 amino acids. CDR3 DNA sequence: TGTGCCAGAAACCCGTTGGGGGGACAGGTTCACTACGAGCAGTACTTC. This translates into CARNPLGGQVHYEQYF.

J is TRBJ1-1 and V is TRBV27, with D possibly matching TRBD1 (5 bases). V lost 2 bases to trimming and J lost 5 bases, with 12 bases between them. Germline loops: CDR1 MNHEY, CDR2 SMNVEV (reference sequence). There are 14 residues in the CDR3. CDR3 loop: CASSLRPGGTEAFF. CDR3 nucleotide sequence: TGTGCCAGCAGTTTAAGGCCCGGGGGGACTGAAGCTTTCTTT.

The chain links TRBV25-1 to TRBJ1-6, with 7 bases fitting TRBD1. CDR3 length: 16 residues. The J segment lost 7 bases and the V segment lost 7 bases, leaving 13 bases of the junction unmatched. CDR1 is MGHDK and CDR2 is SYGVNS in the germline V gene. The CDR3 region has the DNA TGTGCCAGCAACGAGGACAGGACGGGGAGGAATTCACCCCTCCACTTT. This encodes CASNEDRTGRNSPLHF.

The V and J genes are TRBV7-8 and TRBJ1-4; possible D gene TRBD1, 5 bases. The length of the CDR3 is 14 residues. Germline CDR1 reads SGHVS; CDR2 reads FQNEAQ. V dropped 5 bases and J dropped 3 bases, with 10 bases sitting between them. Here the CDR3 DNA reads TGTGCCAGCAGCGCAGGGTTCGCTAATGAAAAACTGTTTTTT. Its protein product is CASSAGFANEKLFF.